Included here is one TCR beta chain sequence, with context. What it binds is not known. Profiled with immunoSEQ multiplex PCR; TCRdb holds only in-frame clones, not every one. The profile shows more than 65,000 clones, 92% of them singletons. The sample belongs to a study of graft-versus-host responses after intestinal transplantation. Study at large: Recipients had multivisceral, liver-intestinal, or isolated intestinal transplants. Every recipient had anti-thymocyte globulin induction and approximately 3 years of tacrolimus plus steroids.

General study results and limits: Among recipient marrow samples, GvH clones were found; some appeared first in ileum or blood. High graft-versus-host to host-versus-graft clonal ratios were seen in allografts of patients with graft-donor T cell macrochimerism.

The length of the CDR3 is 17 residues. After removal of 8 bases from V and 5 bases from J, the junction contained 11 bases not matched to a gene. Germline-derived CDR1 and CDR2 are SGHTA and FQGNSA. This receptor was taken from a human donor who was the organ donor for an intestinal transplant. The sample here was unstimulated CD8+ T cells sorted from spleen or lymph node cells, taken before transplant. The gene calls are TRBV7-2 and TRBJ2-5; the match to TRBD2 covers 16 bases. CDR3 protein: CASGPGTSGGARETQYF. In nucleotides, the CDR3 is TGTGCCAGCGGACCTGGGACTAGCGGGGGGGCCCGTGAGACCCAGTACTTC.